This T cell receptor beta chain stems from a study of immune characterization of retroperitoneal liposarcoma (dated by TCRdb to about 2019). The protocol used for the library was PCR. Sequencing relied on a NextSeq 500. The public reads were reanalyzed by TCRdb: fastp trimming at Q25, MiXCR alignment, in-frame beta chains only. Every distinct CDR3 protein forms one entry, paired with its most common genes and DNA. Recorded for this sample are around 10,000 distinct CDR3 sequences; about 23% of them occurred a single time. Around 9% of the sample is taken by the ten largest. This clonotype was seen a few times. Its specific antigen is unknown. A much bigger clone sits one base away, suggesting this may be a read error. As encoded in the germline V gene, CDR1 is MRHNA while CDR2 is SNTAGT. The CDR3 starts with the cysteine, ends with the phenylalanine, and has 15 residues. Kept here is only the CDR3 DNA, which spans 45 bases and is read in frame from base 1. V ends up 6 bases short and J 11 bases short, with an unmatched junction base count of 18.

The chain is assembled from TRBV6-4 and TRBJ2-5; TRBD2 matches 7 bases in the middle. The source is a female donor with retroperitoneal liposarcoma. The sample comprised blood. The DNA is TGTGCCAGCAGCGTAGAAGCGGGAACCTACAATGAGCAGTACTTC. Protein translation: CASSVEAGTYNEQYF.